These 2 T cell receptor beta chains came from one sample sequenced in a study of neurological immune-mediated disorders. TCRdb re-called the 5' RACE reads with MiXCR, one entry per CDR3 protein. The sample contains about 62,000 distinct CDR3 sequences, around 4.8% of which appear only once. Sequenced sample: PBMCs. All receptors derive from a woman aged 45-59 years with multiple sclerosis.

The gene calls are TRBV18 and TRBJ1-6; D is possibly TRBD1 (5 bases). Trimming removed 8 bases from V and 7 bases from J, with 15 bases in between. The CDR3 totals 14 residues. Per the germline V gene, CDR1 is KGHSH and CDR2 is LQKENI. The CDR3 loop is CASQEGRRNSPLHF. The CDR3 nucleotides read TGTGCCAGCCAAGAGGGACGGAGAAATTCACCCCTCCACTTT.

The sample holds many counts of this clonotype. The CDR3 here is CASSIGTVEETQYF. CDR3 coding DNA: TGCGCCAGCAGCATTGGGACGGTGGAAGAGACCCAGTACTTC. The V gene is TRBV5-1, the J gene TRBJ2-5, with D perhaps matching TRBD1 or TRBD2 (5 bases each). V lost 4 bases and J lost 3, with 13 bases in between. Per germline, CDR1 SGHRS and CDR2 YFSETQ. The CDR3 length is 14 residues.